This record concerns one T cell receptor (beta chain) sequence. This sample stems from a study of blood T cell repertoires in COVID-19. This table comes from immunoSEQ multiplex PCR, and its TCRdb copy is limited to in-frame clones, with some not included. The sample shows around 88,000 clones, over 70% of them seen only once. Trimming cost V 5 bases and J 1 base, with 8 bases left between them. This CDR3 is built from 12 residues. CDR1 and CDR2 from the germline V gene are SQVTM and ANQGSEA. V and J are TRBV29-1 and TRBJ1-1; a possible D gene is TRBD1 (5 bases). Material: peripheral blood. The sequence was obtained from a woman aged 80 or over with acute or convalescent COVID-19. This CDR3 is CSVQGPNTEAFF. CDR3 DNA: TGCAGCGTTCAGGGCCCGAACACTGAAGCTTTCTTT.